Reported below is one T cell receptor (beta chain). Its antigen is still unknown. The data were obtained in a study of OX40 agonist ivuxolimab in advanced cancers. Generated by immunoSEQ multiplex PCR, the TCRdb table keeps only in-frame clones and is missing some. Among about 22,000 clones listed, about nine tenths were seen once. Overall study findings and caveats: At 0.1 to 3.0 mg/kg and by week 6, CD4+ and CD8+ T cells in the blood had expanded clonally. No antigen was identified for the clonally expanded peripheral T cells. Relative to CD4+ cells, CD8+ T cells on average had more expanded clones.

The sample consisted of CD4+ or CD8+ T cells sorted from blood, taken in a trial of the OX40 agonist ivuxolimab. This TCR derives from an adult with an advanced solid tumor such as melanoma, head and neck, liver or kidney cancer.

The CDR3 coding sequence is TGTGCCAGCAGCTTAGTAGAGAATTCTGAGCAGTTCTTC. Protein product: CASSLVENSEQFF. V gene TRBV7-9 combines with J gene TRBJ2-1, with unresolved D. The CDR3 extends over 13 amino acids. The V end was cut by 1 base, the J end by 9 bases, with 10 bases between. Germline V gene data show CDR1 as SEHNR and CDR2 as FQNEAQ (reference sequence).